This T cell receptor beta chain stems from a study of cytomegalovirus exposure and HLA in healthy donors. 60 Vbeta and 13 Jbeta primers were used in PCR. Profiled with immunoSEQ multiplex PCR; TCRdb holds only in-frame clones, not every one. The data show about 140,000 clones, 61% seen once. V shed 6 bases and J shed 2 bases, with 16 bases lying between them. The CDR3 has 15 amino acids. Germline V gene data show CDR1 as LNHDA and CDR2 as SQIVND (reference sequence). Sequencing used PBMCs. This clonotype was obtained from a male donor in good health and CMV-seronegative. The rearrangement links TRBV19 to TRBJ1-1; D call uncertain. The CDR3 loop is CASRPWPPQNTEAFF. DNA for the CDR3: TGTGCCAGTAGGCCTTGGCCCCCTCAAAACACTGAAGCTTTCTTT.